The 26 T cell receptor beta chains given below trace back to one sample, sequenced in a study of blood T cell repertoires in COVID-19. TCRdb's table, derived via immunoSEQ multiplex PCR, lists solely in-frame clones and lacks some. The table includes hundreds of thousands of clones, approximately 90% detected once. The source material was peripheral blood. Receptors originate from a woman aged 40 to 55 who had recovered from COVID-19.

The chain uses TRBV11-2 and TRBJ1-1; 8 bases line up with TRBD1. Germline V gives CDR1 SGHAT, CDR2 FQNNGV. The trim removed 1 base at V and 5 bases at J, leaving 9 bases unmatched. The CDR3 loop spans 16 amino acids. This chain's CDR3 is CASSLVGRQGTTEAFF. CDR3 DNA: TGTGCCAGCAGCTTAGTAGGGCGACAGGGGACGACTGAAGCTTTCTTT. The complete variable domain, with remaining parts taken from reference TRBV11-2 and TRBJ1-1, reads EAGVAQSPRYKIIEKRQSVAFWCNPISGHATLYWYQQILGQGPKLLIQFQNNGVVDDSQLPKDRFSAERLKGVDSTLKIQPAKLEDSAVYLCASSLVGRQGTTEAFFGQGTRLTVV.

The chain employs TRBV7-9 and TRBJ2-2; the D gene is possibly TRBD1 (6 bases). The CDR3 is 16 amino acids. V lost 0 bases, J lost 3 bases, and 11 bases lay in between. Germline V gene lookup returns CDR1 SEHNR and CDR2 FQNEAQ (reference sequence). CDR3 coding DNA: TGTGCCAGCAGCTTAGCCCCAGGGGCAGACACCGGGGAGCTGTTTTTT. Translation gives CASSLAPGADTGELFF.

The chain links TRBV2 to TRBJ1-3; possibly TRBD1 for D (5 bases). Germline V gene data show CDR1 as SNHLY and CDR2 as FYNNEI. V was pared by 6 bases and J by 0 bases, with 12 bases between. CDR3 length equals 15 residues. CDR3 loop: CASSQTGNSGNTIYF. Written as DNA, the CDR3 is TGTGCCAGCAGCCAAACAGGAAACTCTGGAAACACCATATATTTT. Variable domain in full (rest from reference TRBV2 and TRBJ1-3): EPEVTQTPSHQVTQMGQEVILRCVPISNHLYFYWYRQILGQKVEFLVSFYNNEISEKSEIFDDQFSVERPDGSNFTLKIRSTKLEDSAMYFCASSQTGNSGNTIYFGEGSWLTVV.

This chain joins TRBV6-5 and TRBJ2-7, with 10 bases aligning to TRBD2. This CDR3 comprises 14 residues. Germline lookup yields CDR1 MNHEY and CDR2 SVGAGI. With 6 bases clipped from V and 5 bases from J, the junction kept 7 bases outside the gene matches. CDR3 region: CASRLAGALHEQYF. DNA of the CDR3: TGTGCCAGCAGGCTAGCGGGAGCACTCCACGAGCAGTACTTC.

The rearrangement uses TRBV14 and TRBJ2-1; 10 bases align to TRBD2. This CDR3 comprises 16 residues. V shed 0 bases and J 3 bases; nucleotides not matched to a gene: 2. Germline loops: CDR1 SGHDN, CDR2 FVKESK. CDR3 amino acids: CASSQDASGSYNEQFF. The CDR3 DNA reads TGTGCCAGCAGCCAAGATGCTAGCGGGAGCTACAATGAGCAGTTCTTC. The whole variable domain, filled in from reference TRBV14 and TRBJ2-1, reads EAGVTQFPSHSVIEKGQTVTLRCDPISGHDNLYWYRRVMGKEIKFLLHFVKESKQDESGMPNNRFLAERTGGTYSTLKVQPAELEDSGVYFCASSQDASGSYNEQFFGPGTRLTVL.

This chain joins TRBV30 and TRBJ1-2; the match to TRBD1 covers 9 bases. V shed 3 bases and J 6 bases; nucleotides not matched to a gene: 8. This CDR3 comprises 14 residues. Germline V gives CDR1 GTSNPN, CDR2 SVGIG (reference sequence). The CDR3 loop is CAWSGTGFINGYTF. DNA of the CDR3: TGTGCCTGGAGCGGGACAGGGTTCATAAATGGCTACACCTTC.

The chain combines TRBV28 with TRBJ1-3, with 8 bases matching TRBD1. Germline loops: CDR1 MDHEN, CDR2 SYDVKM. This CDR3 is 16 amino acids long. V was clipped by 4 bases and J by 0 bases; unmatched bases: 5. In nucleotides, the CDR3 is TGTGCCAGCAGTTATCAGGGGGCGTTCTCTGGAAACACCATATATTTT. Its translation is CASSYQGAFSGNTIYF.

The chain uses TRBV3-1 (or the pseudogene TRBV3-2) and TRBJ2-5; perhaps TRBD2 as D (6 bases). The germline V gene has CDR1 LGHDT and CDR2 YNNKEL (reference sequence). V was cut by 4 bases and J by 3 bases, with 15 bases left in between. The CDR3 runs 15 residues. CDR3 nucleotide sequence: TGTGCCAGCAGCCCGTTCGGGACTGCCAAAGAGACCCAGTACTTC. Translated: CASSPFGTAKETQYF.

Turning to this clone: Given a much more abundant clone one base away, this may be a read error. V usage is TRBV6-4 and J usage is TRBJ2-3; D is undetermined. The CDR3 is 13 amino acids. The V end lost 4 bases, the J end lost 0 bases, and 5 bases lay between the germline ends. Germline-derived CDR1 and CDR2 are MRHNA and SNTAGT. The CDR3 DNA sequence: TGTGCCAGCAGTGGGAGTAGCACAGATACGCAGTATTTT. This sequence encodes CASSGSSTDTQYF.

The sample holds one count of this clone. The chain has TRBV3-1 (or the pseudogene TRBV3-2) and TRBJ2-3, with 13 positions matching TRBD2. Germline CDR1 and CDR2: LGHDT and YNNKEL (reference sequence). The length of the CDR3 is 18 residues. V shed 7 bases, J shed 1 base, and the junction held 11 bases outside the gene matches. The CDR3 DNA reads TGTGCCAGCAACCCAGGGGGGACTAGCGGGGTGGGCACAGATACGCAGTATTTT. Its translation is CASNPGGTSGVGTDTQYF.

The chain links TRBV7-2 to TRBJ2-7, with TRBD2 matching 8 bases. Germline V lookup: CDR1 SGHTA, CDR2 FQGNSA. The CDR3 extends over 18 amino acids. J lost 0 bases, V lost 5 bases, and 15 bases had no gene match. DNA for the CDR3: TGTGCCAGCAGCCCCCGGGGGGGCGGGGGAACGAGCTCCTACGAGCAGTACTTC. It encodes CASSPRGGGGTSSYEQYF. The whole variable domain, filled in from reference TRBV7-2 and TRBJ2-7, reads GAGVSQSPSNKVTEKGKDVELRCDPISGHTALYWYRQSLGQGLEFLIYFQGNSAPDKSGLPSDRFSAERTGGSVSTLTIQRTQQEDSAVYLCASSPRGGGGTSSYEQYFGPGTRLTVT.

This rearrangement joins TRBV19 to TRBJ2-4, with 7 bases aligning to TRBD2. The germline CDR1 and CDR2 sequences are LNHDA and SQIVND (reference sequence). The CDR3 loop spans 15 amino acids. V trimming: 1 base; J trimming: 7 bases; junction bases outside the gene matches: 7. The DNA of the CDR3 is TGTGCCAGTAGTATAGTCCTAGCCGGGGGGAACATTCAGTACTTC. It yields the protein CASSIVLAGGNIQYF.

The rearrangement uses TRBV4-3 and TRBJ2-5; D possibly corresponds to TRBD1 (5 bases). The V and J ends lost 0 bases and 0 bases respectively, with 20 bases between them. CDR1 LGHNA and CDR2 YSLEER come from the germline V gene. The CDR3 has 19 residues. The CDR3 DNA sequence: TGCGCCAGCAGCCAAGATCTACGGGCAGGGTCGGTCGACCAAGAGACCCAGTACTTC. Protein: CASSQDLRAGSVDQETQYF.

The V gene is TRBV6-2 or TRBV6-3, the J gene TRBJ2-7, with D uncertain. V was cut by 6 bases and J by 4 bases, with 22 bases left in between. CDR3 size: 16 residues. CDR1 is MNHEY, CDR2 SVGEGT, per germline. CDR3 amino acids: CASSALLTVDRYEQYF. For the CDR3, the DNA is TGTGCCAGCAGCGCACTTCTCACAGTAGACCGATACGAGCAGTACTTC.

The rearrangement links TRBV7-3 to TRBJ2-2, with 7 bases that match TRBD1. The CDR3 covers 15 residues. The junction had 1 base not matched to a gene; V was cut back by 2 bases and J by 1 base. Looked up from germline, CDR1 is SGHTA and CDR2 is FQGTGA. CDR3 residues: CASSLGTENTGELFF. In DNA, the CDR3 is TGTGCCAGCAGCTTAGGGACAGAGAACACCGGGGAGCTGTTTTTT.

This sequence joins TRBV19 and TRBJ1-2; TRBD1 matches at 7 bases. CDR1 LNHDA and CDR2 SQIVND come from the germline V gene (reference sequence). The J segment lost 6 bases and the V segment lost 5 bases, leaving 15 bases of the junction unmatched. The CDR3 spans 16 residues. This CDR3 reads CASSPYGTDQRDGYTF. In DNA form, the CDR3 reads TGTGCCAGTAGTCCGTACGGGACAGACCAAAGGGATGGCTACACCTTC.

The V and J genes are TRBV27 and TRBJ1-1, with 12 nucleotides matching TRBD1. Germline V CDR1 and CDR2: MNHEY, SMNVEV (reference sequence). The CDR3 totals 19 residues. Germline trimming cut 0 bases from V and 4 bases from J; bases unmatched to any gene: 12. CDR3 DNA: TGTGCCAGCAGTTTATCGGGGGACAGGGGGCAAGTCTACGGCACTGAAGCTTTCTTT. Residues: CASSLSGDRGQVYGTEAFF.

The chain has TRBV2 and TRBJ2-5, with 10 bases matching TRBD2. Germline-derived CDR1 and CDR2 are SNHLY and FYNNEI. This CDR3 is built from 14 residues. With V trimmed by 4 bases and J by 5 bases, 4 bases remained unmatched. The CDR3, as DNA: TGTGCCAGCAGTGTCTCTAGCGGGAGTGAGACCCAGTACTTC. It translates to CASSVSSGSETQYF. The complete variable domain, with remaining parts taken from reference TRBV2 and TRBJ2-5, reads EPEVTQTPSHQVTQMGQEVILRCVPISNHLYFYWYRQILGQKVEFLVSFYNNEISEKSEIFDDQFSVERPDGSNFTLKIRSTKLEDSAMYFCASSVSSGSETQYFGPGTRLLVL.

CDR3 in DNA: TGTGCCAGCAGCGCCTTGCGGTCCACAGATACGCAGTATTTT. It translates to CASSALRSTDTQYF. This chain links TRBV9 with TRBJ2-3; no firm D call. Germline assignment: CDR1 SGDLS and CDR2 YYNGEE. The CDR3 consists of 14 residues. Trimming removed 3 bases from V and 2 bases from J, with 10 bases in between.

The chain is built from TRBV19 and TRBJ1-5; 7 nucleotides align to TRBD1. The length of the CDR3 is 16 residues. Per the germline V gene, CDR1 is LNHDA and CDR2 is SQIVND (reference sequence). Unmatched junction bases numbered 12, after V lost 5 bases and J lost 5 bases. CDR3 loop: CASSFGTDHSYQPQHF. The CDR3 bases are TGTGCCAGTAGTTTCGGGACAGATCATAGTTATCAGCCCCAGCATTTT.

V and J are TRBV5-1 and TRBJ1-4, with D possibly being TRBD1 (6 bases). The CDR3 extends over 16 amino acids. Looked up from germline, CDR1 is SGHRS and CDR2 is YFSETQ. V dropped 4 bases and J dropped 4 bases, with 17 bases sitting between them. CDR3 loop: CASSLAVDRHNEKLFF. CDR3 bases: TGCGCCAGCAGCCTTGCGGTCGACAGGCATAATGAAAAACTGTTTTTT.

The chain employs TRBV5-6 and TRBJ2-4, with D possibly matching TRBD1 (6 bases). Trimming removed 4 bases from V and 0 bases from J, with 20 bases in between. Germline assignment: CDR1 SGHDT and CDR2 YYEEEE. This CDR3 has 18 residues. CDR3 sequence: CASSTTGTSELAKNIQYF. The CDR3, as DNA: TGTGCCAGCAGCACAACGGGGACATCAGAGCTAGCCAAAAACATTCAGTACTTC.

CDR3 DNA: TGTGCCACCAGTGATTCGACAGGGTTCACAGATACGCAGTATTTT. It translates to CATSDSTGFTDTQYF. V usage is TRBV24-1 and J usage is TRBJ2-3, with TRBD1 identical over 7 bases. The ends lost 2 bases at V and 2 bases at J; junction bases unmatched: 3. The CDR3 spans 15 residues. Per germline, CDR1 KGHDR and CDR2 SFDVKD.

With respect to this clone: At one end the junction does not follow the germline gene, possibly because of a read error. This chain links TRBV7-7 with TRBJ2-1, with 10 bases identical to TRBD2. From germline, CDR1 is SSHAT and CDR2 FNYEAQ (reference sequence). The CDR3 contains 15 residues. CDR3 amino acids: CASSWTSGAYNEQFF. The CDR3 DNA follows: TGTGCTAGCAGCTGGACTAGCGGCGCCTACAATGAGCAGTTCTTC.

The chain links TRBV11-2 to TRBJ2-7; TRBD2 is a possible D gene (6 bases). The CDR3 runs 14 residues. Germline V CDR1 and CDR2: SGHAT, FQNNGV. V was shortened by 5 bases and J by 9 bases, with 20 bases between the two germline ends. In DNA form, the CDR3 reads TGTGCCAGCAGCCCTACGGGACTCCCTCTGGGGCAGTACTTC. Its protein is CASSPTGLPLGQYF.

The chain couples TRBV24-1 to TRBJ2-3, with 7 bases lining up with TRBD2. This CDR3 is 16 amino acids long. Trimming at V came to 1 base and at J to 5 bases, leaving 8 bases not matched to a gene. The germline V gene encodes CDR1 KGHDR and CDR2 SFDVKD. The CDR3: CATSDFRAGPGDTQYF. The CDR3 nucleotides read TGTGCCACCAGTGATTTTCGAGCGGGGCCCGGAGATACGCAGTATTTT.